Included here is one TCR beta chain sequence, with context. Its antigen remains unidentified. The sample comes from a study of T cell responses to AZD1222 COVID-19 vaccine. Study details: Pooled together were second doses at about 4 or about 12 weeks. Overall study findings and caveats: Seropositive status at baseline applied to only six AZD1222 recipients.

Assay: immunoSEQ multiplex PCR; the TCRdb copy retains only in-frame clones and omits some. The table records 80,000 or so clones, roughly 87% of them present only once. The V and J ends lost 0 bases and 4 bases respectively, with 13 bases between them. This CDR3 contains 15 residues. Germline values: CDR1 SGHNT, CDR2 YYREEE (reference sequence). The TCR comes from an adult in good health. J is TRBJ2-5 and V is TRBV5-4; D is perhaps TRBD2 (6 bases). The material was peripheral blood, obtained on day 0 of AZD1222 vaccination. The DNA for the CDR3 is TGTGCCAGCAGCTTGGCCGGAGGGACCGGAGAGACCCAGTACTTC. Translated: CASSLAGGTGETQYF.